Below, 8 T cell receptor beta chains from the same sample are listed, as sequenced in a study of human T cells and chemical hapten exposure. Each CDR3 protein is one row after TCRdb ran MiXCR on the RACE reads. The sample holds 35,000 to 40,000 distinct CDR3 sequences, more than 10% seen once. As for time point: pre-sensitization, week 0. Treatment meaning: therapeutic diphenylcyclopropenone sensitization with weekly scalp DPC. Blood, whole and unfractionated, served as the source for total RNA extraction. The sequencing used whole blood, collected in connection with sensitization to the hapten diphenylcyclopropenone (DPC). The receptors were sampled from a woman in her 40s with alopecia areata. Some clones in this sample may be carry-over from other donors' samples.

This clonotype appeared many times. This sequence joins TRBV3-1 and TRBJ2-6, with D possibly TRBD1 on 6 matching bases. The V end lost 1 base, the J end lost 11 bases, and 12 bases lay between the germline ends. This CDR3 spans 14 amino acids. Germline-derived CDR1 and CDR2 are LGHDT and YNNKEL (reference sequence). The CDR3 region is CASSQVIQGDVLTF. The CDR3 DNA is TGTGCCAGCAGCCAAGTCATACAGGGTGACGTCCTGACTTTC.

This clonotype appeared many times. The V call is TRBV11-2, the J call TRBJ2-7; the match to TRBD1 covers 8 bases. There are 15 residues in the CDR3. Germline trimming cut 5 bases from V and 0 bases from J; bases unmatched to any gene: 6. In germline, CDR1 is SGHAT, CDR2 FQNNGV. CDR3: CASSDRDRTSYEQYF. DNA of the CDR3: TGTGCCAGCAGCGACCGGGACAGGACCTCCTACGAGCAGTACTTC.

This clonotype was detected only a few times. This rearrangement joins TRBV9 to TRBJ1-1; 8 bases match TRBD1. Germline assignment: CDR1 SGDLS and CDR2 YYNGEE. The CDR3 has 16 residues. Trimming took 0 bases from V and 0 from J; bases not matched to a gene: 4. Here the CDR3 DNA reads TGTGCCAGCAGCGTAGTTGGGACAGGCATGAACACTGAAGCTTTCTTT. Translated, it gives CASSVVGTGMNTEAFF.

This clonotype has at least ten counts. The V and J genes are TRBV6-5 and TRBJ2-6, with D perhaps TRBD2 (6 bases). This CDR3 region has 18 residues. V lost 6 bases and J lost 0, with 18 bases in between. Germline V lookup: CDR1 MNHEY, CDR2 SVGAGI. CDR3 in amino acids: CASRFHAEGLSGANVLTF. Written as DNA, the CDR3 is TGTGCCAGCAGGTTCCACGCGGAGGGACTCTCTGGGGCCAACGTCCTGACTTTC.

This clonotype was found many times. This sequence joins TRBV2 and TRBJ1-6, with D tentatively TRBD1 (6 bases). CDR3 length: 15 residues. The V gene's germline CDR1 is SNHLY and CDR2 FYNNEI. V was cut by 6 bases and J by 6 bases, with 15 bases left in between. DNA of the CDR3: TGTGCCAGCAGCCTCTCGGACAGTGTTAATTCACCCCTCCACTTT. This sequence encodes CASSLSDSVNSPLHF.

V and J are TRBV12-2 and TRBJ1-5; TRBD1 is the table's D call and was not checked against the DNA. TRBV12-2 is reported as a pseudogene. The CDR3 has 18 amino acids. CDR3 sequence: CASRLFLRGQVGNQPQHF. CDR3 coding DNA: TGTGCAAGTCGCTTATTCCTCAGGGGGCAGGTGGGCAATCAGCCCCAGCATTTT.

This clonotype occurred a few times. This chain connects TRBV5-1 to TRBJ1-1; no reliable D call. The V gene's germline CDR1 is SGHRS and CDR2 YFSETQ. V shed 0 bases and J shed 1 base, with 10 bases lying between them. The CDR3 spans 15 residues. The CDR3 sequence: CASSLAGWQNTEAFF. The CDR3 DNA follows: TGCGCCAGCAGCTTGGCCGGTTGGCAGAACACTGAAGCTTTCTTT.

This clonotype has at least ten counts. The gene calls are TRBV28 and TRBJ2-7; 9 positions match TRBD2. Germline-derived CDR1 and CDR2 are MDHEN and SYDVKM. The CDR3 spans 14 residues. Trimming cost V 6 bases and J 3 bases; bases outside gene matches: 6. Here the CDR3 DNA reads TGTGCCAGCAGAACCGGGACTAGCTACTACGAGCAGTACTTC. Its protein product is CASRTGTSYYEQYF.